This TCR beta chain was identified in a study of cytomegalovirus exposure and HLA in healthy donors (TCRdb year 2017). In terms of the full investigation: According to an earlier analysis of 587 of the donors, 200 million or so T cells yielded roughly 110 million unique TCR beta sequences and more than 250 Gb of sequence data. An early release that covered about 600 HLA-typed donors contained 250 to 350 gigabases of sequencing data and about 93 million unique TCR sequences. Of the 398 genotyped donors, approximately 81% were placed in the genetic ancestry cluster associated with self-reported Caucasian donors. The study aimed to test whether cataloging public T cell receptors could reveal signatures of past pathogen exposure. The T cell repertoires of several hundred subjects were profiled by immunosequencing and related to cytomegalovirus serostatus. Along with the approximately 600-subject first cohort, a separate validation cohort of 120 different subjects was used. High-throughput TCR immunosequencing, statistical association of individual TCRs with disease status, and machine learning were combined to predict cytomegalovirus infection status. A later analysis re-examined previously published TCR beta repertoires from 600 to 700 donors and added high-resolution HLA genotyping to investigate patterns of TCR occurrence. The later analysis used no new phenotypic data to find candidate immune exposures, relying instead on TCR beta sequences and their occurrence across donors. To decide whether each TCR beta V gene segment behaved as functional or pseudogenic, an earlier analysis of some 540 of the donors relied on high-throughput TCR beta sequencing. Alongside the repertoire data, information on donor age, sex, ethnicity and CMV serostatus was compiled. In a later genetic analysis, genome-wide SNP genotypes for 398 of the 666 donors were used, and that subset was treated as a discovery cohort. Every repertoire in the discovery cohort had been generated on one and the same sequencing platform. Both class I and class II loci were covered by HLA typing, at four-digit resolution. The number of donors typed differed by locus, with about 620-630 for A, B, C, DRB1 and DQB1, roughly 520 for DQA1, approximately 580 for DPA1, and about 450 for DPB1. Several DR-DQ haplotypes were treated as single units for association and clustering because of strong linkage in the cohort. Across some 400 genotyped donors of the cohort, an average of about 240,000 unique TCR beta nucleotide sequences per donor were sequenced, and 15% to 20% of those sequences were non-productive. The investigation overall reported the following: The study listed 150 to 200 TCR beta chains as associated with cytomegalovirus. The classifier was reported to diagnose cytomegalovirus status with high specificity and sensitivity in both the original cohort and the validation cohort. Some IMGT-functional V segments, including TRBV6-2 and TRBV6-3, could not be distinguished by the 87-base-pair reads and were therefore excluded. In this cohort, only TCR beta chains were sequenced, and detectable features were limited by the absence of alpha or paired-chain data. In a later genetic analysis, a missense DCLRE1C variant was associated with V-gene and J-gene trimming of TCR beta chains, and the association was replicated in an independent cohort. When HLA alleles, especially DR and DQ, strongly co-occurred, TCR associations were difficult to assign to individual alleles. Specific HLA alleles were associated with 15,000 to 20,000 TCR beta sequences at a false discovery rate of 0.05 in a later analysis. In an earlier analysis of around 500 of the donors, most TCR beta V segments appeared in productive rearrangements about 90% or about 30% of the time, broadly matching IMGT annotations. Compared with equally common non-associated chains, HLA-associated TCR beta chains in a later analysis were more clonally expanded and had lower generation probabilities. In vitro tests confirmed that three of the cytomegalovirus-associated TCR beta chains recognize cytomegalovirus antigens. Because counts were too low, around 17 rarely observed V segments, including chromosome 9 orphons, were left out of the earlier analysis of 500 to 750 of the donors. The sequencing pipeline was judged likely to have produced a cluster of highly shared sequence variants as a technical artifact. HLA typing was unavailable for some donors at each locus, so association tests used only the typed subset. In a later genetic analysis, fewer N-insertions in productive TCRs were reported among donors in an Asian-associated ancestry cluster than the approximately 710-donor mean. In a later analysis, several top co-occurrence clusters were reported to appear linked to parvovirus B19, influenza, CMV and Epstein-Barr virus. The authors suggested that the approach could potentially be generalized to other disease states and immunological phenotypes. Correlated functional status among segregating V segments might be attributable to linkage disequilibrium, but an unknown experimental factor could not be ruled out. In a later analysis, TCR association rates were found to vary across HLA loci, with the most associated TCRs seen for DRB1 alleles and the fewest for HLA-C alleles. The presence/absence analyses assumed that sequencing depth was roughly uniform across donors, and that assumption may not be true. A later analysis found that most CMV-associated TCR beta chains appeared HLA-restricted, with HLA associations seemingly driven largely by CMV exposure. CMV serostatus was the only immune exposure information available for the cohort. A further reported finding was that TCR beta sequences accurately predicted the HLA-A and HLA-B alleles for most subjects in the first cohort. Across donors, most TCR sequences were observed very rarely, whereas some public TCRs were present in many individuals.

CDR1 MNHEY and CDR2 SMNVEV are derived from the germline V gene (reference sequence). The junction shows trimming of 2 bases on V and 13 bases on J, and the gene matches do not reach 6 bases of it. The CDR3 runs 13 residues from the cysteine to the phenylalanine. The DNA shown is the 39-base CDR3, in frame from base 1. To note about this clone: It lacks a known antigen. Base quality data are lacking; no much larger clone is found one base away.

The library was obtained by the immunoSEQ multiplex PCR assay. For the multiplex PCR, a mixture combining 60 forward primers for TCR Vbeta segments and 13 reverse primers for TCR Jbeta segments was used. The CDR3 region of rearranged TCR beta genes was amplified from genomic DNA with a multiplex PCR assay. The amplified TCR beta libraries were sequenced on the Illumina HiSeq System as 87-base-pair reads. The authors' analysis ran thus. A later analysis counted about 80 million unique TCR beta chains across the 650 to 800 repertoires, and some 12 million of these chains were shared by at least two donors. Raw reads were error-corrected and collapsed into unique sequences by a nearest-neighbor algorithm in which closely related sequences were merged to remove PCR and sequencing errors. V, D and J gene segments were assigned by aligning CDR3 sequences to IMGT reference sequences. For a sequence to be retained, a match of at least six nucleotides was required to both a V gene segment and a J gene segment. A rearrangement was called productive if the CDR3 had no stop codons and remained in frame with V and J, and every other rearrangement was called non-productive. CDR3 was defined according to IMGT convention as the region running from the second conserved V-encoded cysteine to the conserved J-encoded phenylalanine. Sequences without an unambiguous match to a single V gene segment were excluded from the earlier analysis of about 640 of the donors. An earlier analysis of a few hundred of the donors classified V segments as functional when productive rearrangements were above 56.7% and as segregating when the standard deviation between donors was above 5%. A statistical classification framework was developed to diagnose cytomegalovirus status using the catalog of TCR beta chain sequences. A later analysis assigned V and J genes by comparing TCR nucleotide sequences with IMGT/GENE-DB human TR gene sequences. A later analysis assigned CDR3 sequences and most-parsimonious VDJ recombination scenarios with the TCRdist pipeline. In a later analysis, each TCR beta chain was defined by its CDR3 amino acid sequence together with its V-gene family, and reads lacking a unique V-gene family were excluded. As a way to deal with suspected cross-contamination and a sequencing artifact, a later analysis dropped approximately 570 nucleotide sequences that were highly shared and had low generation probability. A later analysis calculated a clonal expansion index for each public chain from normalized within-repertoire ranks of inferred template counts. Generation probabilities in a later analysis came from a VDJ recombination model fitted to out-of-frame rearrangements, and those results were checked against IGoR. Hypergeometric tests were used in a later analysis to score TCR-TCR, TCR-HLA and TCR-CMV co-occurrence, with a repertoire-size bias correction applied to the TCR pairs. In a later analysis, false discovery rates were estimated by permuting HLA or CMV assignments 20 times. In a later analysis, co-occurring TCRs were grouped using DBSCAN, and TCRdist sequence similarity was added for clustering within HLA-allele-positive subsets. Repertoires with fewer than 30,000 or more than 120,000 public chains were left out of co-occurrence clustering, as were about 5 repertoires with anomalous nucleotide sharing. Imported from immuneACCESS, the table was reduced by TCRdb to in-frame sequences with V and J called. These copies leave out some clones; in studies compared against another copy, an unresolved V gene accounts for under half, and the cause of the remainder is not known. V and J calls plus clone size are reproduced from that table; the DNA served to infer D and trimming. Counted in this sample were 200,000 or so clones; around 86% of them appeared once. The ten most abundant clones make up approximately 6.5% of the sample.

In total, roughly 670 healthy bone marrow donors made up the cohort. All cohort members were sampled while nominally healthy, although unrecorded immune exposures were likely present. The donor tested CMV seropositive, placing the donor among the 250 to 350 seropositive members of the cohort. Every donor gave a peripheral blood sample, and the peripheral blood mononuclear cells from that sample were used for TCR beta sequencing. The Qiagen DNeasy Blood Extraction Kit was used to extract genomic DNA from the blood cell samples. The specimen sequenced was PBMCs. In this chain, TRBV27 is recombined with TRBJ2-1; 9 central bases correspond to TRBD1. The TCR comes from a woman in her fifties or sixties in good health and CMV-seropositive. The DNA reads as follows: TGTGCCAGCAGTTTAAAGACAGGGGGGGTTCAGTTCTTC. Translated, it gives CASSLKTGGVQFF.